This T cell receptor (beta chain) was identified during a study of shared clonotypes between healthy human individuals. Study-level points and caveats: Some clonotypes were shared by all four sorted-subset donors, while others were not shared. The non-shared ones had lower generation probabilities than the shared ones.

Of note for this clone: The antigen is undetermined. Within the sample, other DNA sequences also encode this same CDR3.

Naive CD8 isolation took CD45RO-negative cells positively selected for CCR7 and excluded terminally differentiated effector memory CD45RA+ cells. This table comes from immunoSEQ multiplex PCR, and its TCRdb copy is limited to in-frame clones, with some not included. The sample contains about 1.9 million clones, about 94% of which appear only once. The CDR3 covers 13 residues. The germline V gene encodes CDR1 MNHNY and CDR2 SVGAGI (reference sequence). V was cut by 0 bases and J by 5 bases, with 7 bases left in between. This chain joins TRBV6-6 and TRBJ1-1; D is undetermined. This sequence was found in a man aged 18 to 35 in good health. Some clones in this sample may be carry-over from other donors' samples. Sample: naive CD8+ T cells from PBMCs. The CDR3 sequence is CASSYSENTEAFF. As DNA, the CDR3 is TGTGCCAGCAGTTACTCAGAAAATACTGAAGCTTTCTTT.